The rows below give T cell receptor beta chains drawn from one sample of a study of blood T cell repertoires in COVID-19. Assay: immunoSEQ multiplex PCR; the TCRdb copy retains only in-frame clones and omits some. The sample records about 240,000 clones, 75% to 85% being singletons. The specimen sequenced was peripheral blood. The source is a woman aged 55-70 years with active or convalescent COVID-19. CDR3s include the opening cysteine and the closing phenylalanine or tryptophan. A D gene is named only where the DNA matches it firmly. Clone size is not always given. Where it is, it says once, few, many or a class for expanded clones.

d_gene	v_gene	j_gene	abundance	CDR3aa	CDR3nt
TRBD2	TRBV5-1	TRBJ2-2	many	CASSSGGSGELFF	TGCGCCAGCAGCTCGGGGGGTTCCGGGGAGCTGTTTTTT
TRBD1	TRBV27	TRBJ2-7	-	CASSPGTGGLEQYF	TGTGCCAGCAGTCCCGGGACAGGGGGCCTCGAGCAGTACTTC
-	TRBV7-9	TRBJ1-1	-	CASSLVTDDTEAFF	TGTGCCAGCAGCTTAGTGACAGATGACACTGAAGCTTTCTTT
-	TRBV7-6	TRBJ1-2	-	CASSLQSPGGGDGYTF	TGTGCCAGCAGCTTACAATCCCCGGGGGGCGGGGATGGCTACACCTTC
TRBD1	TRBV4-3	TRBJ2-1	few	CASSQGTGGYNEQFF	TGCGCCAGCAGCCAAGGGACAGGCGGCTACAATGAGCAGTTCTTC
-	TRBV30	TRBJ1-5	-	CAWSVLLNQPQHF	TGTGCCTGGAGTGTACTTCTCAATCAGCCCCAGCATTTT
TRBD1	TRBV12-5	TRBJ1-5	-	CASGPPMQGAGGQPQHF	TGTGCTAGTGGTCCCCCTATGCAGGGGGCGGGCGGTCAGCCCCAGCATTTT
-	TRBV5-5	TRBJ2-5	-	CASSYDGRRAETQYF	TGTGCCAGCAGTTACGACGGACGGCGGGCAGAGACCCAGTACTTC
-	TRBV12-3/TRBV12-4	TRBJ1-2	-	CAQFRGNYGYTF	TGTGCCCAGTTCCGGGGTAACTATGGCTACACCTTC
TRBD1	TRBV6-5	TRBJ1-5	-	CASSPDRVQPQHF	TGTGCCAGCAGTCCGGACAGGGTCCAGCCCCAGCATTTT
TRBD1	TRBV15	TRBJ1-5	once	CATSRTTGTGVGQPQHF	TGTGCCACCAGCAGAACCACCGGGACAGGGGTCGGGCAGCCCCAGCATTTT
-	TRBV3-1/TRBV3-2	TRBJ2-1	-	CASSEGFEQFF	TGTGCCAGCAGCGAGGGCTTTGAGCAGTTCTTC
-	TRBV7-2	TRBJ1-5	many	CASSLSGWAGRKLGPQHF	TGTGCCAGCAGCTTAAGCGGTTGGGCAGGTCGAAAACTGGGGCCCCAGCATTTT
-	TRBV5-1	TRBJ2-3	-	CASSTHSGTDTQYF	TGCGCCAGCAGCACACACTCAGGTACAGATACGCAGTATTTT
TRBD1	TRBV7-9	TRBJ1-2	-	CASSRTGGPYGYTF	TGTGCCAGCAGCCGGACAGGGGGACCCTATGGCTACACCTTC
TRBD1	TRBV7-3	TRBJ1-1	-	CASSLSGTANTEAFF	TGTGCCAGCAGCCTATCCGGGACAGCCAACACTGAAGCTTTCTTT
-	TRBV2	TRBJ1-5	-	CASRQTPGSGQPQHF	TGTGCCAGCAGGCAAACCCCAGGGTCGGGTCAGCCCCAGCATTTT
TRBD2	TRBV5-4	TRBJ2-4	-	CASSRGEAKNIQYF	TGTGCCAGCAGTCGGGGGGAAGCCAAAAACATTCAGTACTTC
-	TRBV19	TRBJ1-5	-	CASSRGQRNQPQHF	TGTGCCAGTAGTAGAGGGCAGCGCAATCAGCCCCAGCATTTT
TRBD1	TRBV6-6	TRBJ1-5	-	CASSYSGGQPLGPQHF	TGTGCCAGCAGTTACTCGGGGGGACAGCCCCTAGGGCCCCAGCATTTT
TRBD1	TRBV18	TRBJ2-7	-	CASSERRGPYEQYF	TGTGCCAGCTCAGAAAGAAGGGGGCCCTACGAGCAGTACTTC
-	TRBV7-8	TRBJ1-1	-	CASSFGGKTAAFF	TGTGCCAGCAGCTTTGGGGGGAAAACTGCAGCTTTCTTT
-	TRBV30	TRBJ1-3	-	CAWSPQSSGNTIYF	TGTGCCTGGAGTCCACAGAGCTCTGGAAACACCATATATTTT
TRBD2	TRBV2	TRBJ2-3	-	CASSAGLAGGLGDTQYF	TGTGCCAGCAGTGCCGGACTAGCGGGGGGGCTGGGGGATACGCAGTATTTT
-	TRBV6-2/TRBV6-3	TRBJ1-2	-	CASSEQDYGYTF	TGTGCCAGCAGCGAACAGGACTATGGCTACACCTTC
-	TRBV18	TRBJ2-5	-	CASSPRIGQYQETQYF	TGTGCCAGCTCACCACGCATTGGACAGTACCAAGAGACCCAGTACTTC
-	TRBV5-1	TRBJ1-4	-	CASSLWGGEKLFF	TGCGCCAGCAGCTTGTGGGGAGGTGAAAAACTGTTTTTT
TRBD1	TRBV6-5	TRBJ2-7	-	CASSYAGQGAYEQYF	TGTGCCAGCAGTTACGCCGGACAGGGGGCCTACGAGCAGTACTTC
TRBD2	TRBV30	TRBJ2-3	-	CAWSVTAGGPDTQYF	TGTGCCTGGAGTGTAACGGCGGGGGGCCCAGATACGCAGTATTTT
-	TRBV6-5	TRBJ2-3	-	CANPPGWMDTQYF	TGTGCCAACCCCCCGGGTTGGATGGATACGCAGTATTTT
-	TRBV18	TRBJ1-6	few	CASSQKGLGTSSYNSPLHF	TGTGCCAGCTCGCAAAAGGGCCTCGGGACAAGCTCCTATAATTCACCCCTCCACTTT
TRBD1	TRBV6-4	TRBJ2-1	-	CASSPGTAISSYNEQFF	TGTGCCAGCAGCCCCGGGACAGCTATCAGCTCCTACAATGAGCAGTTCTTC
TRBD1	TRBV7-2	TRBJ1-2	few	CASILMGSGTGHGYTF	TGTGCCAGCATCTTAATGGGATCCGGGACAGGGCATGGCTACACCTTC
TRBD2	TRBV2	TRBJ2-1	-	CASSEYWGGGEQFF	TGTGCCAGCAGTGAATACTGGGGGGGTGGTGAGCAGTTCTTC
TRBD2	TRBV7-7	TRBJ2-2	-	CASSPRTSGAHTGELFF	TGTGCCAGCAGCCCTCGGACTAGCGGGGCCCACACCGGGGAGCTGTTTTTT
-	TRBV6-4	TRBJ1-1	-	CASSGGAGAMNTEAFF	TGTGCCAGCAGTGGAGGGGCAGGGGCAATGAACACTGAAGCTTTCTTT
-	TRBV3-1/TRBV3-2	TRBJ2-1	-	CASSQEGREQFF	TGTGCCAGCAGCCAAGAGGGCAGGGAGCAGTTCTTC
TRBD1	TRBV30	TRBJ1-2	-	CAWRGQGMGYTF	TGTGCCTGGAGGGGACAGGGAATGGGCTACACCTTC
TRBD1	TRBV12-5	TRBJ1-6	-	CASGSPGTGVSPLHF	TGTGCTAGTGGTTCGCCCGGGACAGGGGTTTCACCCCTCCACTTT
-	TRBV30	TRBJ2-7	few	CAWRLSSYEQYF	TGTGCCTGGAGGCTTAGCTCCTACGAGCAGTACTTC
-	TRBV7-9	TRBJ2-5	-	CASSLGRNGETQYF	TGTGCCAGCAGCTTAGGCAGGAATGGAGAGACCCAGTACTTC
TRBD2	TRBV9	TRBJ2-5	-	CASSFSGGAGTQYF	TGTGCCAGCAGCTTTAGCGGGGGGGCCGGGACCCAGTACTTC
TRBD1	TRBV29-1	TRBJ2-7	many	CSVQPTGSYEQYF	TGCAGCGTCCAGCCGACAGGGTCCTACGAGCAGTACTTC
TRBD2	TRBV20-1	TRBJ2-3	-	CSASTSASTDTQYF	TGCAGTGCTAGTACTAGCGCCAGCACAGATACGCAGTATTTT
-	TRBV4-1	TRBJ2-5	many	CASSQDSYRAQYF	TGCGCCAGCAGCCAAGATTCCTACAGGGCCCAGTACTTC
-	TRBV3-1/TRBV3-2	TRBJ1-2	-	CASSQEVFDTQARGTNYGYTF	TGTGCCAGCAGCCAAGAAGTATTCGACACCCAAGCCCGGGGTACTAACTATGGCTACACCTTC
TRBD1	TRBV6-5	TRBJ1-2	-	CASRFDRAANYGYTF	TGTGCCAGCAGGTTCGACAGGGCCGCTAACTATGGCTACACCTTC
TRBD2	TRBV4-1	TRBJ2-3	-	CASSQDRGLAGGGDTQYF	TGCGCCAGCAGCCAAGATCGGGGACTAGCGGGGGGCGGAGATACGCAGTATTTT
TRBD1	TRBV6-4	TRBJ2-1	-	CASSDRTGGYNEQFF	TGTGCCAGCAGTGACAGGACAGGGGGCTACAATGAGCAGTTCTTC